This T cell receptor beta chain was sequenced for a study of cytomegalovirus exposure and HLA in healthy donors. General study results and limits: It emerged from a later analysis that several of the most significant clusters appeared to be linked to common viral pathogens.

Notes on this clone: Its cognate antigen is unknown.

Trimming stripped 0 bases from V and 4 bases from J, with 12 bases between. The CDR3 covers 15 residues. Germline assignment: CDR1 MNHEY and CDR2 SVGAGI. Samples came from healthy bone marrow donors. 13 Jbeta primers and 60 Vbeta primers were used for the PCR. Here immunoSEQ multiplex PCR was the method, and the copy in TCRdb shows in-frame clones only, minus some. Of about 210,000 clones detected, just under 80% appear once; the ten largest clones hold around 0.45%. This receptor was taken from a boy between 10 and 17 years old in good health and CMV-seronegative. The V gene is TRBV6-5, the J gene TRBJ1-2, with D unclear. Sequences were obtained from PBMCs. For the CDR3, the DNA is TGTGCCAGCAGTTACTCGTATCCGGGTTTCTATGGCTACACCTTC. It encodes CASSYSYPGFYGYTF.